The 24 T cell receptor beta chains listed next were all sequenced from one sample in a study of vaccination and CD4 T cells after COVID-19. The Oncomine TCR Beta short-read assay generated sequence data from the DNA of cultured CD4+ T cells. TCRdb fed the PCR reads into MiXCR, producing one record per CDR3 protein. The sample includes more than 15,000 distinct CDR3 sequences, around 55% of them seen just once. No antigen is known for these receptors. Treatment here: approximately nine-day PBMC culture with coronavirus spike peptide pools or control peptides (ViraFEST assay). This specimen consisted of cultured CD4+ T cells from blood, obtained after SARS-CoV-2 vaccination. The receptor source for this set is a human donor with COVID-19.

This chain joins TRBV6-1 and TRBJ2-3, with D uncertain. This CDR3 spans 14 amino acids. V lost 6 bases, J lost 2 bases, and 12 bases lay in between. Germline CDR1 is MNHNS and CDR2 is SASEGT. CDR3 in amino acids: CASSPGQYTDTQYF. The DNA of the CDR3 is TGTGCCAGCAGCCCCGGGCAGTACACAGATACGCAGTATTTT.

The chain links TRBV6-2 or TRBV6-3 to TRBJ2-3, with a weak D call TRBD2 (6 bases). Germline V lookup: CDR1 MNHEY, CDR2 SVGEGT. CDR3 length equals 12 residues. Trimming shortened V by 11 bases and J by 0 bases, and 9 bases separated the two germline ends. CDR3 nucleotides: TGTGCCCACAGCGGGAGCACAGATACGCAGTATTTT. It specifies CAHSGSTDTQYF.

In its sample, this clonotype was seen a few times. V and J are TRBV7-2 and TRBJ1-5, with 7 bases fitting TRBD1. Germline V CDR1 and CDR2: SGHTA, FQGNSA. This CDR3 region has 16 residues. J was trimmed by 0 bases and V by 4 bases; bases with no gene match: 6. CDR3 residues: CASSSGTANSNQPQHF. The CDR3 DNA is TGTGCCAGCAGCTCCGGGACAGCTAATAGCAATCAGCCCCAGCATTTT.

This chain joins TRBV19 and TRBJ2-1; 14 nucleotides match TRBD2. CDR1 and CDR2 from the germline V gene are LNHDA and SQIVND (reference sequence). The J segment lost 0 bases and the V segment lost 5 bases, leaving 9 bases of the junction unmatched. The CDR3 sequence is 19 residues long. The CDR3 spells CASSVLRLAGGSSYNEQFF. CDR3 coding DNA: TGTGCCAGTAGTGTCCTGAGACTAGCGGGGGGGAGCTCCTACAATGAGCAGTTCTTC.

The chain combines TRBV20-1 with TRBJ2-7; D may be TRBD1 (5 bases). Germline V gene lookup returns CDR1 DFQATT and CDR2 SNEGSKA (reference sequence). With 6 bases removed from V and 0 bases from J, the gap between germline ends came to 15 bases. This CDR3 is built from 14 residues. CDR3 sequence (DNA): TGCAGTGCCCCCGACAGCGAGAGCTCCTACGAGCAGTACTTC. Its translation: CSAPDSESSYEQYF.

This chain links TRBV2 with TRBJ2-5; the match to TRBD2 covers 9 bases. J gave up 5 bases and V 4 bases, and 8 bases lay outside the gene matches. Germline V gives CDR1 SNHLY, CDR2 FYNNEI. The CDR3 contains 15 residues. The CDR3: CASSGAASGAETQYF. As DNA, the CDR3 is TGTGCCAGCAGTGGGGCGGCTAGCGGGGCCGAGACCCAGTACTTC.

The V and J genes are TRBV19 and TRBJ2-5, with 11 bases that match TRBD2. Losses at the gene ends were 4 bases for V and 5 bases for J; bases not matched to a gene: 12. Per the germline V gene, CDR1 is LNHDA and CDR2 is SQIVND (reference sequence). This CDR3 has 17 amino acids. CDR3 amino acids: CASSTPLAGGQGETQYF. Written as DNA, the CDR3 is TGTGCCAGTAGTACGCCATTAGCGGGGGGGCAAGGGGAGACCCAGTACTTC.

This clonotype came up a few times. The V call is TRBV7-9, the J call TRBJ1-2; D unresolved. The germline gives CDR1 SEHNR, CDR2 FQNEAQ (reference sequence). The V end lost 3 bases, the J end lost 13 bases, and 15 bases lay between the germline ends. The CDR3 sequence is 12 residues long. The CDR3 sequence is CASSFETRLSTF. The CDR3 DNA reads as TGTGCCAGCAGCTTCGAGACCAGACTTTCCACCTTC. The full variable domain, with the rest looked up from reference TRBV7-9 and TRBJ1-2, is DTGVSQNPRHKITKRGQNVTFRCDPISEHNRLYWYRQTLGQGPEFLTYFQNEAQLEKSRLLSDRFSAERPKGSFSTLEIQRTEQGDSAMYLCASSFETRLSTFGSGTRLTVV.

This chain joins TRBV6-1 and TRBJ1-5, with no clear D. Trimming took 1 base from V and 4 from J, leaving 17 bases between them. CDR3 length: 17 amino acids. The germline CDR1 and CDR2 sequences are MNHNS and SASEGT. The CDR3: CASSEGSSWSGNQPQHF. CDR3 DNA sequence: TGTGCCAGCAGTGAAGGGAGTTCTTGGTCGGGGAATCAGCCCCAGCATTTT.

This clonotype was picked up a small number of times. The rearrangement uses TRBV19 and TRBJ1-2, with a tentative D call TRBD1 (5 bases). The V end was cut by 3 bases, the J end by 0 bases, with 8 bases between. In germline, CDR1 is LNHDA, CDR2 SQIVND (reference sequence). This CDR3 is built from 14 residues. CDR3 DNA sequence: TGTGCCAGTAGTATGGGACCTCCTAACTATGGCTACACCTTC. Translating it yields CASSMGPPNYGYTF.

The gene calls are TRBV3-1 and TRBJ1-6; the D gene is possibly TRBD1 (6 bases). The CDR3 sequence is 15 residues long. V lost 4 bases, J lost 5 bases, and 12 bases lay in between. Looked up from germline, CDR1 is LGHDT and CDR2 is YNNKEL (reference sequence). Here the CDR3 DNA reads TGTGCCAGCAGCCCGAGACAGGTGAATAATTCACCCCTCCACTTT. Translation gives CASSPRQVNNSPLHF.

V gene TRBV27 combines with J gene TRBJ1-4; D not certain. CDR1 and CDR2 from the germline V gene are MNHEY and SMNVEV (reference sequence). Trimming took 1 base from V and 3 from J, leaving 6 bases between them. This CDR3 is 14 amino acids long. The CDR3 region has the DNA TGTGCCAGCAGTTTATTTGGGGCTAATGAAAAACTGTTTTTT. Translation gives CASSLFGANEKLFF.

This CDR3 reads CASSYSSQGSYEQYF. CDR3 DNA sequence: TGTGCCAGCAGTTACTCGTCTCAGGGAAGCTACGAGCAGTACTTC. The V call is TRBV6-5, the J call TRBJ2-7; perhaps TRBD1 as D (5 bases). This CDR3 is built from 15 residues. Germline-derived CDR1 and CDR2 are MNHEY and SVGAGI. The ends were cut back, 0 bases at V and 3 bases at J, with 12 bases in the middle.

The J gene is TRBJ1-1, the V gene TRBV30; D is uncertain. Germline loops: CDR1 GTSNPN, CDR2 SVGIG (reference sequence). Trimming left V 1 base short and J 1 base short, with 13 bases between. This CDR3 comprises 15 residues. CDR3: CAWSGGRGKNTEAFF. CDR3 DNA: TGTGCCTGGAGTGGGGGTCGGGGAAAGAACACTGAAGCTTTCTTT.

The DNA for the CDR3 is TGTGCCAGCAGTGCTCCGCAGCAGGGGAATTCACCCCTCCACTTT. This codes for CASSAPQQGNSPLHF. This chain joins TRBV25-1 and TRBJ1-6, with D perhaps matching TRBD1 (6 bases). V shed 4 bases and J shed 7 bases, with 14 bases lying between them. Looked up from germline, CDR1 is MGHDK and CDR2 is SYGVNS. This CDR3 region has 15 residues.

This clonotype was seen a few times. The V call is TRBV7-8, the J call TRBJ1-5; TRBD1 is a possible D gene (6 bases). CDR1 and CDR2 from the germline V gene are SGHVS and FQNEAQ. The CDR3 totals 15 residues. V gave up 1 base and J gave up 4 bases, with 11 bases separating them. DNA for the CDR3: TGTGCCAGCAGCTTAGTGGGGGCAGTTAATCAGCCCCAGCATTTT. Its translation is CASSLVGAVNQPQHF.

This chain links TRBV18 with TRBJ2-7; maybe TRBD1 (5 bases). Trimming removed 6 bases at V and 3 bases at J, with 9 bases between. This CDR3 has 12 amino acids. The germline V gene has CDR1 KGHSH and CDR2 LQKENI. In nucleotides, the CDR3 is TGTGCCAGCTCCTCCGACAGCTACGAGCAGTACTTC. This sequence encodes CASSSDSYEQYF.

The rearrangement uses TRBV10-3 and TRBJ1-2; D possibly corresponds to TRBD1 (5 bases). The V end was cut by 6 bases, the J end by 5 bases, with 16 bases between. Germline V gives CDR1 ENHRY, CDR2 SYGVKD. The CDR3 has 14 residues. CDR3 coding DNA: TGTGCCATCAGCGACCAAGGGACTCTATATGGCTACACCTTC. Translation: CAISDQGTLYGYTF.

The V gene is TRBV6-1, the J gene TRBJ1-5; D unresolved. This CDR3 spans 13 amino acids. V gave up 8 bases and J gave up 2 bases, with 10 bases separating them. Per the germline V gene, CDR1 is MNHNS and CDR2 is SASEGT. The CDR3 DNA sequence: TGTGCCAGCTTCGAAAGGGGCAATCAGCCCCAGCATTTT. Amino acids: CASFERGNQPQHF.

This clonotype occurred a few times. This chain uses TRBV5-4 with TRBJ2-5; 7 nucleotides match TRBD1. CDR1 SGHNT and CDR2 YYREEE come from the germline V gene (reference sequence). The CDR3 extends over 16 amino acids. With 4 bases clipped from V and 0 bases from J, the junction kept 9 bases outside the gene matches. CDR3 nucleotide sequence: TGTGCCAGCAGCCCTTTTATCGGGACAGACCAAGAGACCCAGTACTTC. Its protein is CASSPFIGTDQETQYF.

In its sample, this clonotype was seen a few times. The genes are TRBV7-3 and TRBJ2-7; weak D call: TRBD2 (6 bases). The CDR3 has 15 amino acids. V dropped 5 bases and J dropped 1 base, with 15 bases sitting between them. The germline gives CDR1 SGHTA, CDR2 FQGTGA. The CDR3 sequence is CASSTLPGTSYEQYF. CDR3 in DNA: TGTGCCAGCAGCACCTTACCCGGGACTTCCTACGAGCAGTACTTC.

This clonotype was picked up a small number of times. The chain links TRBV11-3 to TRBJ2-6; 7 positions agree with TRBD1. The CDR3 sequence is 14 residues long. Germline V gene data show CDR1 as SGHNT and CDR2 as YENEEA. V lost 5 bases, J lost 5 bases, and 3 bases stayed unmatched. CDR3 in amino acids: CASSRQGWANVLTF. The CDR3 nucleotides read TGTGCCAGCAGCCGACAGGGTTGGGCCAACGTCCTGACTTTC. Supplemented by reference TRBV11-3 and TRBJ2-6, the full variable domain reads EAGVVQSPRYKIIEKKQPVAFWCNPISGHNTLYWYLQNLGQGPELLIRYENEEAVDDSQLPKDRFSAERLKGVDSTLKIQPAELGDSAVYLCASSRQGWANVLTFGAGSRLTVL.

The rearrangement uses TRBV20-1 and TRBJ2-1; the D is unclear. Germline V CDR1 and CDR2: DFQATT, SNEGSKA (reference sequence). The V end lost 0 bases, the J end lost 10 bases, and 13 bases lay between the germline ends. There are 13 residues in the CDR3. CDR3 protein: CSARDWSLGEQFF. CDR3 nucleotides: TGCAGTGCTAGAGATTGGAGTTTGGGGGAGCAGTTCTTC.

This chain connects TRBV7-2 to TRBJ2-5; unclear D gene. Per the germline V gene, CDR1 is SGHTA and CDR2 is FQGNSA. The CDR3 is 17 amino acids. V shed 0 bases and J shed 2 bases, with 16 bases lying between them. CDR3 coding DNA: TGTGCCAGCAGCTTAGCGATTTCCGGGCCGCATCAAGAGACCCAGTACTTC. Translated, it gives CASSLAISGPHQETQYF.